These 19 T cell receptor beta chains were all obtained from the same sample, sequenced in a study of OX40 agonist ivuxolimab in advanced cancers. This table comes from immunoSEQ multiplex PCR, and its TCRdb copy is limited to in-frame clones, with some not included. The sample includes approximately 82,000 clones, around 78% seen only once; the top ten take 0.75% to 0.85%. This sample comprised CD4+ or CD8+ T cells sorted from blood, obtained in a trial of the OX40 agonist ivuxolimab. Receptors were obtained from an adult with an advanced solid tumor such as melanoma, head and neck, liver or kidney cancer.

The J gene is TRBJ2-7, the V gene TRBV11-2, with D perhaps matching TRBD1 or TRBD2 (6 bases each). CDR1 SGHAT and CDR2 FQNNGV come from the germline V gene. Trimming left V 3 bases short and J 4 bases short, with 25 bases between. This CDR3 has 18 residues. The DNA of the CDR3 is TGTGCCAGCAGCTTGGGGGGCCGAGGTGAGGCAGGGGAATACGAGCAGTACTTC. It specifies CASSLGGRGEAGEYEQYF.

The V gene is TRBV7-2, the J gene TRBJ1-1; perhaps TRBD1 as D (5 bases). V lost 0 bases and J 11 bases, leaving 13 bases between the germline ends. The CDR3 sequence is 13 residues long. Per germline, CDR1 SGHTA and CDR2 FQGNSA. CDR3 residues: CASSLAQQAPAFF. The CDR3 bases are TGTGCCAGCAGCTTAGCGCAACAGGCTCCTGCTTTCTTT.

J is TRBJ1-4 and V is TRBV30, with 8 bases matching TRBD1. Germline V gene sequence: CDR1 GTSNPN, CDR2 SVGIG (reference sequence). Trimming took 5 bases from V and 2 from J; bases not matched to a gene: 10. The CDR3 consists of 16 residues. The CDR3 reads CAWAGGAGGTNEKLFF. The CDR3 DNA reads as TGTGCCTGGGCAGGGGGCGCCGGGGGGACTAATGAAAAACTGTTTTTT.

The V call is TRBV29-1, the J call TRBJ1-5; 12 bases fit TRBD1. Looked up from germline, CDR1 is SQVTM and CDR2 is ANQGSEA. The V gene end was trimmed by 2 bases and the J gene end by 3 bases; junction bases not matched to a gene: 5. The CDR3 consists of 16 residues. Here the CDR3 reads CSVEIPGQGANQPQHF. The CDR3 DNA reads as TGCAGCGTTGAAATCCCGGGACAGGGGGCCAATCAGCCCCAGCATTTT.

The chain is built from TRBV7-6 and TRBJ2-5; possible D gene TRBD2, 5 bases. Germline CDR1 is SGHVS and CDR2 is FNYEAQ. V dropped 5 bases and J dropped 2 bases, with 15 bases sitting between them. The CDR3 runs to 15 residues. This CDR3 reads CASSLGVGIQETQYF. CDR3 nucleotide sequence: TGTGCCAGCAGCCTCGGGGTAGGTATTCAAGAGACCCAGTACTTC.

This clone was recorded once. The V and J genes are TRBV5-1 and TRBJ1-5; possibly TRBD1 for D (5 bases). The CDR3 is made up of 15 amino acids. CDR1 is SGHRS and CDR2 is YFSETQ in the germline V gene. The ends were cut back, 0 bases at V and 3 bases at J, with 10 bases in the middle. The CDR3 bases are TGCGCCAGCAGCTTGGGTGACAGAGACAATCAGCCCCAGCATTTT. This codes for CASSLGDRDNQPQHF. Filled out from reference TRBV5-1 and TRBJ1-5, the complete variable domain reads KAGVTQTPRYLIKTRGQQVTLSCSPISGHRSVSWYQQTPGQGLQFLFEYFSETQRNKGNFPGRFSGRQFSNSRSEMNVSTLELGDSALYLCASSLGDRDNQPQHFGDGTRLSIL.

The chain links TRBV4-3 to TRBJ2-1; TRBD2 aligns across 7 bases. This CDR3 region has 17 residues. Germline lookup yields CDR1 LGHNA and CDR2 YSLEER. The J segment lost 5 bases and the V segment lost 5 bases, leaving 15 bases of the junction unmatched. CDR3 coding DNA: TGCGCCAGCAGCAGTGGACTAGTGAACACTTTAAACAATGAGCAGTTCTTC. Its translation is CASSSGLVNTLNNEQFF.

CDR3: CASSSRDSGTEAFF. In nucleotides, the CDR3 is TGTGCCAGCAGCTCCAGGGATTCCGGCACTGAAGCTTTCTTT. This sequence joins TRBV11-1 and TRBJ1-1; maybe TRBD1 (5 bases). The CDR3 covers 14 residues. Per germline, CDR1 SGHAT and CDR2 FQDESV (reference sequence). V was shortened by 4 bases and J by 4 bases, with 13 bases between the two germline ends.

The rearrangement uses TRBV6-1 and TRBJ1-4; TRBD1 agrees at 7 bases. J lost 0 bases, V lost 2 bases, and 3 bases had no gene match. Germline lookup yields CDR1 MNHNS and CDR2 SASEGT. The CDR3 spans 16 residues. CDR3 DNA sequence: TGTGCCAGCAGTGAACTACAGGGGTCAACTAATGAAAAACTGTTTTTT. This sequence encodes CASSELQGSTNEKLFF.

This clone appeared a single time. The V call is TRBV6-4, the J call TRBJ2-5; 10 bases fit TRBD1. Germline values: CDR1 MRHNA, CDR2 SNTAGT. The CDR3 runs 15 residues. Trimming took 6 bases from V and 1 from J; bases not matched to a gene: 5. CDR3 amino acids: CASRHRDRGQETQYF. The CDR3 nucleotides are TGTGCCAGCAGGCACCGGGACAGGGGCCAAGAGACCCAGTACTTC.

This chain links TRBV7-6 with TRBJ2-1; the D is unclear. This CDR3 is 16 amino acids long. Between the trimmed V and J ends, which lost 0 bases and 0 bases, there was a span of 9 bases. CDR1 and CDR2 from the germline V gene are SGHVS and FNYEAQ. The CDR3 spells CASSLAPFSSYNEQFF. CDR3 in DNA: TGTGCCAGCAGCTTAGCCCCCTTCAGCTCCTACAATGAGCAGTTCTTC.

V is TRBV7-2 and J is TRBJ1-3, with D uncertain. Germline CDR1 is SGHTA and CDR2 is FQGNSA. The CDR3 consists of 12 residues. The V end lost 1 base, the J end lost 5 bases, and 3 bases lay between the germline ends. In nucleotides, the CDR3 is TGTGCCAGCAGCTTAGGAAGAAACACCATATATTTT. It specifies CASSLGRNTIYF. Supplemented by reference TRBV7-2 and TRBJ1-3, the full variable domain reads GAGVSQSPSNKVTEKGKDVELRCDPISGHTALYWYRQSLGQGLEFLIYFQGNSAPDKSGLPSDRFSAERTGGSVSTLTIQRTQQEDSAVYLCASSLGRNTIYFGEGSWLTVV.

The chain couples TRBV5-8 to TRBJ2-5, with D maybe TRBD2 (6 bases). The germline V gene encodes CDR1 SGHTS and CDR2 YDEGEE. V was trimmed by 4 bases and J by 4 bases, leaving 14 bases between them. CDR3 length equals 14 residues. In DNA, the CDR3 is TGTGCCAGCAGCCCTGGGACTGGACGAGAGACCCAGTACTTC. Translating it yields CASSPGTGRETQYF.

The chain has TRBV11-2 and TRBJ2-3; D is unclear. Germline CDR1 and CDR2: SGHAT and FQNNGV. Trimming shortened V by 4 bases and J by 0 bases, and 11 bases separated the two germline ends. The CDR3 contains 15 residues. The CDR3 DNA sequence: TGTGCCAGCAGCTCTCTGACCCGTAGCACAGATACGCAGTATTTT. Encoded protein: CASSSLTRSTDTQYF.

The genes are TRBV27 and TRBJ2-6; 10 bases map to TRBD1. Germline values: CDR1 MNHEY, CDR2 SMNVEV (reference sequence). V lost 5 bases, J lost 2 bases, and 3 bases stayed unmatched. The CDR3 has 16 amino acids. The CDR3 sequence is CASSRDRGTGANVLTF. In nucleotides, the CDR3 is TGTGCCAGCAGTAGGGACAGGGGAACTGGGGCCAACGTCCTGACTTTC.

V and J are TRBV7-9 and TRBJ2-2, with D uncertain. CDR1 and CDR2 from the germline V gene are SEHNR and FQNEAQ (reference sequence). This CDR3 is 14 amino acids long. V lost 6 bases, J lost 3 bases, and 11 bases lay in between. DNA of the CDR3: TGTGCCAGCAGGGTGTTTGAGGACACCGGGGAGCTGTTTTTT. Its translation: CASRVFEDTGELFF.

The chain recombines TRBV5-6 with TRBJ2-3, with D possibly matching TRBD2 (5 bases). The CDR3 spans 16 residues. V was pared by 4 bases and J by 2 bases, with 17 bases between. Germline V gene sequence: CDR1 SGHDT, CDR2 YYEEEE. The CDR3 DNA reads TGTGCCAGCAGCAGGGTTGGGCCGGGGTTCACAGATACGCAGTATTTT. This codes for CASSRVGPGFTDTQYF.

This chain links TRBV4-3 with TRBJ1-5; D is unclear. With 0 bases removed from V and 0 bases from J, the gap between germline ends came to 6 bases. Germline V gene lookup returns CDR1 LGHNA and CDR2 YSLEER. This CDR3 is 15 amino acids long. As DNA, the CDR3 is TGCGCCAGCAGCCAAGACGGCGCTAGCAATCAGCCCCAGCATTTT. Translating it yields CASSQDGASNQPQHF.

The chain has TRBV9 and TRBJ1-3; 10 nucleotides agree with TRBD1. The J segment lost 2 bases and the V segment lost 3 bases, leaving 2 bases of the junction unmatched. The germline V gene has CDR1 SGDLS and CDR2 YYNGEE. This CDR3 is built from 15 residues. This CDR3 is CASSEGTGAGNTIYF. CDR3 coding DNA: TGTGCCAGCAGCGAAGGGACAGGGGCTGGAAACACCATATATTTT.